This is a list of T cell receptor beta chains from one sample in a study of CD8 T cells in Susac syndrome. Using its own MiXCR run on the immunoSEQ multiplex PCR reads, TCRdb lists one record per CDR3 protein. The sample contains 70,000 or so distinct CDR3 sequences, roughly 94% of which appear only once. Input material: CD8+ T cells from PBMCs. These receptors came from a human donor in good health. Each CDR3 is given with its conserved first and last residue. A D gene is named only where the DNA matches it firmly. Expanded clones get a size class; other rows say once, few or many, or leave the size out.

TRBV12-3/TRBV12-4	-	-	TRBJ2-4	TGTGCCAGCAGTCTTCGGACGGTAGCCAAAAACATTCAGTACTTC	CASSLRTVAKNIQYF
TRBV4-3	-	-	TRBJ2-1	TGCGCCAGCAGCCCGGGGACTGCCTACAATGAGCAGTTCTTC	CASSPGTAYNEQFF
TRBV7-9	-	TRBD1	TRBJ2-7	TGTGCCAGCAGCTTAGCCTGGGACAGTTCCTACGAGCAGTACTTC	CASSLAWDSSYEQYF
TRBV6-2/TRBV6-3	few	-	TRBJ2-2	TGTGCCAGCAGTTACAGGGACCTAATTACGAACACCGGGGAGCTGTTTTTT	CASSYRDLITNTGELFF
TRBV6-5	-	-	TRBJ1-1	TGTGCCAGCAGGCTACTGGCCGAGGTTTCCACTGAAGCTTTCTTT	CASRLLAEVSTEAFF
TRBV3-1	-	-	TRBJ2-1	TGTGCCAGCAGCCACAAGGGGGGAGACAATGAGCAGTTCTTC	CASSHKGGDNEQFF
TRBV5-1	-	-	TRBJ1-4	TGCGCCAGCAGCTTGTTCGAACAGGAGGATGAAAAACTGTTTTTT	CASSLFEQEDEKLFF
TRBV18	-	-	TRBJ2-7	TGTGCCAGCTCAAACGAGAACTCCTACGAGCAGTACTTC	CASSNENSYEQYF
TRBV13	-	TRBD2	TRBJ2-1	TGTGCCAGCAGCCCCGAGCGGGAGGATGAGCAGTTCTTC	CASSPEREDEQFF
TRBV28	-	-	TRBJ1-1	TGTGCCAGCAGTTTATGGCAAAATGAAGCTTTCTTT	CASSLWQNEAFF
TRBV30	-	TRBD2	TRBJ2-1	TGTGCCTGGAGTTGGACTAGCAGATACAATGAGCAGTTCTTC	CAWSWTSRYNEQFF
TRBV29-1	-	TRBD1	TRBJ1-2	TGCAGCGTCCACGGGTGGGAGACAGGGGTGGACTATGGCTACACCTTC	CSVHGWETGVDYGYTF
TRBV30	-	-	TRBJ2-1	TGTGCCTGGAGTGGTGGCAGGGGAGTGGATGAGCAGTTCTTC	CAWSGGRGVDEQFF
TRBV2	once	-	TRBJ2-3	TGTGCCAGCAAAGCAGGGATAAACACAGATACGCAGTATTTT	CASKAGINTDTQYF
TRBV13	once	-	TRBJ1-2	TGTGCCAGCAGCTTAAAAGTCCCGGCCGCGAACGGCTACACCTTC	CASSLKVPAANGYTF
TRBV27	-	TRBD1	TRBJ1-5	TGTGCCAGCAGTCTCGGGACAGGGATGGCTCAGCCCCAGCATTTT	CASSLGTGMAQPQHF
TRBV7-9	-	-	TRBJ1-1	TGTGCCAGCAGCCAGGTAAATGGGGGAACTGAAGCTTTCTTT	CASSQVNGGTEAFF
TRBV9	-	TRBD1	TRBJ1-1	TGTGCCAGCAGCGTAGGACAGGGGCTCTTGAACACTGAAGCTTTCTTT	CASSVGQGLLNTEAFF
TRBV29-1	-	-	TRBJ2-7	TGCAGCGTCAAGACGGGACGGAGCTACGAGCAGTACTTC	CSVKTGRSYEQYF
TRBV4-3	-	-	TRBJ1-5	TGCGCCAGCAGCCAAGTCGAGGGCGCACAGCCCCAGCATTTT	CASSQVEGAQPQHF
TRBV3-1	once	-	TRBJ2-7	TGTGCCAGCAGCGCCGTCCCGGGCAACGAGCAGTACTTC	CASSAVPGNEQYF
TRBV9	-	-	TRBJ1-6	TGTGCCAGCAGCGTCTCGAATTCACCCCTCCACTTT	CASSVSNSPLHF
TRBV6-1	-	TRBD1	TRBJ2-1	TGTGCCAGCAGTACCCGGACAGGGATCAATGAGCAGTTCTTC	CASSTRTGINEQFF
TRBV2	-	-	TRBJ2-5	TGTGCCTTCATTACGGACAGACAAGAGACCCAGTACTTC	CAFITDRQETQYF
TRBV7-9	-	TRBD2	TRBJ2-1	TGTGCCAGTGGGGATAGCGGGGGGAACAATGAGCAGTTCTTC	CASGDSGGNNEQFF
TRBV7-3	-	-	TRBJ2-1	TGTGCCAGCAGTTTGGACGGGGGCAATGAGCAGTTCTTC	CASSLDGGNEQFF